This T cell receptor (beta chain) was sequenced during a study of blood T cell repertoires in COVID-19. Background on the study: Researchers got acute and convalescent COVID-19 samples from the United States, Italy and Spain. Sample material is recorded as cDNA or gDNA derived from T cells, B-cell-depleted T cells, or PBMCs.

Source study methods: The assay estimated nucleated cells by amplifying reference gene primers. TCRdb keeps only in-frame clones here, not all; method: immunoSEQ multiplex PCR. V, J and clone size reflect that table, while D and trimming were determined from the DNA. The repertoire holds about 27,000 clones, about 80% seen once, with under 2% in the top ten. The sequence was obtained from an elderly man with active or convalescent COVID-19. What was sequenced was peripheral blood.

CDR3 amino acids: CASSFLSAALDNEQFF. The CDR3 DNA sequence: TGTGCCAGCAGCTTCCTTAGCGCCGCTCTGGACAATGAGCAGTTCTTC. The chain joins TRBV5-8 to TRBJ2-1, with D possibly matching TRBD2 (5 bases). CDR1 is SGHTS, CDR2 YDEGEE, per germline. V gave up 2 bases and J gave up 5 bases, with 17 bases separating them. The CDR3 contains 16 residues.